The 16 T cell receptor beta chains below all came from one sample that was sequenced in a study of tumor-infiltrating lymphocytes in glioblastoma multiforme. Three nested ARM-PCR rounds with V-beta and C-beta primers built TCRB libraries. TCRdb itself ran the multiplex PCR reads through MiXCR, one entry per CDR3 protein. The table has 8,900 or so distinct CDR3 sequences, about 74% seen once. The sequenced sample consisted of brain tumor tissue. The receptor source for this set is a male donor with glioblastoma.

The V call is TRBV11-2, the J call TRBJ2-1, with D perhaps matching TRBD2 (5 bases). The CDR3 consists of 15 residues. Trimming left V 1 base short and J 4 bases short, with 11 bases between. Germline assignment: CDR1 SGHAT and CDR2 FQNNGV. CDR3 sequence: CASSLVPSQYNEQFF. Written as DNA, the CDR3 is TGTGCCAGCAGCTTAGTTCCTAGCCAGTACAATGAGCAGTTCTTC.

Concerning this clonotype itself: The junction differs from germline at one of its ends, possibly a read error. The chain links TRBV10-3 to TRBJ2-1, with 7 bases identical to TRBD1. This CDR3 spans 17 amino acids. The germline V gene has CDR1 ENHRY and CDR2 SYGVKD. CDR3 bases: TGTGCCATCTGTGGCCAGGGGGAGACGGGCTCCTACAATGAACAGTTCTTC. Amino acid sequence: CAICGQGETGSYNEQFF.

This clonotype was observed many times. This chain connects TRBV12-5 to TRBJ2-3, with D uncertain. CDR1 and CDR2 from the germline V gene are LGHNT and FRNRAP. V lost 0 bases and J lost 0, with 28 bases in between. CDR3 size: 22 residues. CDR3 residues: CASGLVIPLIYLAQVSTDTQYF. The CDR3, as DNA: TGTGCTAGTGGTTTGGTCATCCCGCTCATCTACTTGGCACAAGTGAGCACAGATACGCAGTATTTT.

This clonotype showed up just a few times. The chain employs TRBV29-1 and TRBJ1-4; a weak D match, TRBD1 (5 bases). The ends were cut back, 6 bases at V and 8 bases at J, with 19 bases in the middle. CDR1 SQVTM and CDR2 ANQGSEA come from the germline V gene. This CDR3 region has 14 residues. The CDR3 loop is CSVQGEEGGEKLFF. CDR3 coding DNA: TGCAGCGTCCAAGGGGAGGAAGGTGGAGAAAAACTGTTTTTT.

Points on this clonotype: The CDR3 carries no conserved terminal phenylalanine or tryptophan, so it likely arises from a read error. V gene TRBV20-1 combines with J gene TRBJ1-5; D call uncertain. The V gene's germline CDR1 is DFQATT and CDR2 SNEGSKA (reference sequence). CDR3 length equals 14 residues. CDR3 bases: TGCAGTGCTAGACACGGAAACTACAATCAGCCACAGCATCTT. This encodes CSARHGNYNQPQHL.

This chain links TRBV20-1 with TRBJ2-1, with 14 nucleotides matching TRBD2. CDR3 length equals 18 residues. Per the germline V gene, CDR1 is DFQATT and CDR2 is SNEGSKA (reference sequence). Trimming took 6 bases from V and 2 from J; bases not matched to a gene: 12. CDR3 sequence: CSAATGGLAGVPYNEQFF. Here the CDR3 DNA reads TGCAGTGCAGCCACAGGGGGACTAGCGGGAGTCCCCTACAATGAGCAGTTCTTC.

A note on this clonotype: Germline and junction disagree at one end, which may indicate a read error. The DNA for the CDR3 is TGCAGAGTCCAAACTAGCGACTCCTACGAGCAGCATTTC. This sequence encodes CRVQTSDSYEQHF. This chain joins TRBV29-1 and TRBJ2-7, with 7 bases fitting TRBD2. This CDR3 spans 13 amino acids. Germline V gives CDR1 SQVTM, CDR2 ANQGSEA.

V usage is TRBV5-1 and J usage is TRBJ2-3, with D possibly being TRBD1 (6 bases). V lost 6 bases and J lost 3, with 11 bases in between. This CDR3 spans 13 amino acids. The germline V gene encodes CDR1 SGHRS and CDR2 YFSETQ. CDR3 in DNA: TGCGCCAGCAACAGGGATTCAACAGATACGCAGTATTTT. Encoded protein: CASNRDSTDTQYF.

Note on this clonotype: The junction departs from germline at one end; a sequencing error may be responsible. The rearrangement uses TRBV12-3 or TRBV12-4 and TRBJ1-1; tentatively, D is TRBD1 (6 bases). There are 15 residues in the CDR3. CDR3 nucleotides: TGTGCCAGCAGTCTAGCCCGACAGGAGAACACTGAAGCTTTCTTT. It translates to CASSLARQENTEAFF.

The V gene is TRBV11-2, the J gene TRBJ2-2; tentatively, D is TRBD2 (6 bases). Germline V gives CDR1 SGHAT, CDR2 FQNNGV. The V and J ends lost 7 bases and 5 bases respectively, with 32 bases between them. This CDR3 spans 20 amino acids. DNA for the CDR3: TGTGCCAGCACCACCTCATTCGGCCAAGGGATAGCGGTAAATACCGGGGAGCTGTTTTTT. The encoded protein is CASTTSFGQGIAVNTGELFF.

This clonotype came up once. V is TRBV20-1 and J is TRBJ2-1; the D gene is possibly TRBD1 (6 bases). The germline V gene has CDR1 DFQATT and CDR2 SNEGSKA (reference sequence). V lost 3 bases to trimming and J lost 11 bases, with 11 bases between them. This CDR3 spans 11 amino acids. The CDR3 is CSARRTEKQFF. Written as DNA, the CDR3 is TGCAGTGCTAGGCGGACAGAGAAGCAGTTCTTC.

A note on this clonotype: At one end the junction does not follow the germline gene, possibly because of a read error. The CDR3 DNA follows: TGTGCCGGCAGCCCAGCCGCCTCTAGCGGGAGATCCCGAGAGACCCAGTACTTC. This encodes CAGSPAASSGRSRETQYF. The J gene is TRBJ2-5, the V gene TRBV7-9; TRBD2 matches at 10 bases. The CDR3 sequence is 18 residues long. Germline V gene lookup returns CDR1 SEHNR and CDR2 FQNEAQ (reference sequence).

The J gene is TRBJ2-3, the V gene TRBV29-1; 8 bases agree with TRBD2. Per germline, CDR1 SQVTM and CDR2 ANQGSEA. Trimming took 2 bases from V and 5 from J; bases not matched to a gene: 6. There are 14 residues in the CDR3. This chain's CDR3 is CSVEQGAGGDTQYF. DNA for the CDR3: TGCAGCGTTGAACAAGGGGCGGGAGGAGATACGCAGTATTTT.

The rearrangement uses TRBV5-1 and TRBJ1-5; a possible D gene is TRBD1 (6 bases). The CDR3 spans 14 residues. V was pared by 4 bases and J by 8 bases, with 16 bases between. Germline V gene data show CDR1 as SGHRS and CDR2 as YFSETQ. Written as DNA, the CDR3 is TGCGCCAGCAGCATGGGCCAGGGGAACGAGCCCCAGCATTTT. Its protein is CASSMGQGNEPQHF.

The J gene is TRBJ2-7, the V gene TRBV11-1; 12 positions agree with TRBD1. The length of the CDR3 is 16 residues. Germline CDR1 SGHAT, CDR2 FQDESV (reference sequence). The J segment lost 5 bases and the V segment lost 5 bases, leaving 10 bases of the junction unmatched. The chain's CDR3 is CASSPQGQGARNEQYF. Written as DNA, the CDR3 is TGTGCCAGCAGCCCGCAGGGACAGGGGGCGAGGAACGAGCAGTACTTC.

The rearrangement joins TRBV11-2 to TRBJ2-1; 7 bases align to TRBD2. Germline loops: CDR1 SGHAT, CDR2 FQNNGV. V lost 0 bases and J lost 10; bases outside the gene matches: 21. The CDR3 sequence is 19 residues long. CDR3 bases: TGTGCCAGCAGCTTAGATTTCACCCCCTCTCCGGGGGGTGGGGACGAGCAGTTCTTC. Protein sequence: CASSLDFTPSPGGGDEQFF.